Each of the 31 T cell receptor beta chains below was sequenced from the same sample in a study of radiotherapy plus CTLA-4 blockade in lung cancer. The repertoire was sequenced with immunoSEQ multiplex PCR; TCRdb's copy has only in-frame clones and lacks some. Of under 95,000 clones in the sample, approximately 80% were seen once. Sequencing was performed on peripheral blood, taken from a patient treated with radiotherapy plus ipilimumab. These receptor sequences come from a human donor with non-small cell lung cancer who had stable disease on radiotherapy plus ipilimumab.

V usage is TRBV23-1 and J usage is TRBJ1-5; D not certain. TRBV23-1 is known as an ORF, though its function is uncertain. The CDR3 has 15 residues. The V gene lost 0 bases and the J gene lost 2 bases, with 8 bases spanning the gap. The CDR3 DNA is TGCGCCAGCAGTCAATCGAAGGAGTGCAATCAGCCCCAGCATTTT. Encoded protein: CASSQSKECNQPQHF.

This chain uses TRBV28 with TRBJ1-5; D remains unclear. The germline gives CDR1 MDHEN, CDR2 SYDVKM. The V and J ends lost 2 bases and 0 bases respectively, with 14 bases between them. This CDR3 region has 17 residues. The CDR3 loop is CASSLITALYSNQPQHF. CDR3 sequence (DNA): TGTGCCAGCAGTTTAATTACAGCGCTTTATAGCAATCAGCCCCAGCATTTT.

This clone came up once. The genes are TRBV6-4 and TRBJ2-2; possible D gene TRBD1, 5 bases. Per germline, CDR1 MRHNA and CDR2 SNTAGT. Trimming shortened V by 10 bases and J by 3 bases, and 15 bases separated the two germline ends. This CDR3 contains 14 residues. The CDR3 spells CATRPDSHTGELFF. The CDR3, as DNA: TGTGCCACCCGCCCCGACAGTCACACCGGGGAGCTGTTTTTT.

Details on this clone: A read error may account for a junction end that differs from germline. CDR3 protein: CASSFSGGRETQYF. CDR3 nucleotide sequence: TGTGCTAGCAGCTTCTCAGGGGGCCGGGAGACCCAGTACTTC. This chain links TRBV7-7 with TRBJ2-5; TRBD1 agrees at 8 bases. CDR3 length: 14 amino acids. The germline gives CDR1 SSHAT, CDR2 FNYEAQ (reference sequence). The variable domain in full, with the rest retrieved from reference TRBV7-7 and TRBJ2-5, is GAGVSQSPRYKVTKRGQDVTLRCDPISSHATLYWYQQALGQGPEFLTYFNYEAQPDKSGLPSDRFSAERPEGSISTLTIQRTEQRDSAMYRCASSFSGGRETQYFGPGTRLLVL.

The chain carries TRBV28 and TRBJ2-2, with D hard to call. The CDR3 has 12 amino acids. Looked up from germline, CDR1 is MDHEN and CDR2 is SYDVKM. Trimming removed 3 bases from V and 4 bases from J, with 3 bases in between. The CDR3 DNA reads TGTGCCAGCAGTTTGATCACCGGGGAGCTGTTTTTT. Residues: CASSLITGELFF.

CDR3 DNA: TGTGCCAGCTCACTGAGACAGGAGAACACTGAAGCTTTCTTT. Protein sequence: CASSLRQENTEAFF. V gene TRBV18 combines with J gene TRBJ1-1; D might be TRBD1 (6 bases). V lost 4 bases and J lost 1, with 10 bases in between. The CDR3 totals 14 residues. The germline gives CDR1 KGHSH, CDR2 LQKENI. The variable domain in full, with the rest retrieved from reference TRBV18 and TRBJ1-1, is NAGVMQNPRHLVRRRGQEARLRCSPMKGHSHVYWYRQLPEEGLKFMVYLQKENIIDESGMPKERFSAEFPKEGPSILRIQQVVRGDSAAYFCASSLRQENTEAFFGQGTRLTVV.

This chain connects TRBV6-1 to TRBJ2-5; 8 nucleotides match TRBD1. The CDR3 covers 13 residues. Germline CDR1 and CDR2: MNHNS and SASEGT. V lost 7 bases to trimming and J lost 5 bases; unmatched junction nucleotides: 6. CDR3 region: CASNRQGKETQYF. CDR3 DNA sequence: TGTGCCAGCAACAGACAGGGGAAGGAGACCCAGTACTTC.

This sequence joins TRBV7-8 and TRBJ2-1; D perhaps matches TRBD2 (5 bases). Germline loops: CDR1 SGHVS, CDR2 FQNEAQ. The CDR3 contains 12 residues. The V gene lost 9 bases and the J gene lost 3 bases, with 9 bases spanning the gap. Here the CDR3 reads CASLANYNEQFF. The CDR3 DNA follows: TGTGCCAGTCTAGCTAACTACAATGAGCAGTTCTTC.

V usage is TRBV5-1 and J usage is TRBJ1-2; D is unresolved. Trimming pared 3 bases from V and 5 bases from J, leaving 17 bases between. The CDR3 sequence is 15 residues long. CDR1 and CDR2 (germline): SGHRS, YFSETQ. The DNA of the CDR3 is TGCGCCAGCAGCTCAGGTATTCAAAGTGCATATGGCTACACCTTC. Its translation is CASSSGIQSAYGYTF.

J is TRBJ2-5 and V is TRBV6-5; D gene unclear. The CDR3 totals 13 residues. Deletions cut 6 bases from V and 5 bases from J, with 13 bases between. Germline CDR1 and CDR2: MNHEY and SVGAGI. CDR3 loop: CASSPNWGETQYF. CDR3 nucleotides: TGTGCCAGCAGCCCAAACTGGGGTGAGACCCAGTACTTC.

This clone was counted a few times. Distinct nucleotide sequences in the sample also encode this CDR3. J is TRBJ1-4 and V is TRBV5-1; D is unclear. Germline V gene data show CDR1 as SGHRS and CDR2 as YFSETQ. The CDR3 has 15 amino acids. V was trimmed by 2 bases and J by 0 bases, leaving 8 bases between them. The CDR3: CASSLTAATNEKLFF. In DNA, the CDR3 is TGCGCCAGCAGCTTAACAGCAGCAACTAATGAAAAACTGTTTTTT.

Here the CDR3 reads CASSAGRGLWETQYF. CDR3 nucleotides: TGTGCCAGCAGCGCGGGCCGGGGACTTTGGGAGACCCAGTACTTC. This rearrangement joins TRBV9 to TRBJ2-5; TRBD2 is a possible D gene (6 bases). Germline V CDR1 and CDR2: SGDLS, YYNGEE. This CDR3 region has 15 residues. The V end lost 3 bases, the J end lost 5 bases, and 17 bases lay between the germline ends.

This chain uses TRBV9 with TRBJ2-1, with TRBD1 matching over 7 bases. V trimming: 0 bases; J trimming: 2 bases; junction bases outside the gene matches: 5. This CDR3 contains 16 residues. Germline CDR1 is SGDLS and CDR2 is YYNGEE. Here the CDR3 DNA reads TGTGCCAGCAGCGTAGGAGGGGGCCGGACCTACAATGAGCAGTTCTTC. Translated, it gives CASSVGGGRTYNEQFF.

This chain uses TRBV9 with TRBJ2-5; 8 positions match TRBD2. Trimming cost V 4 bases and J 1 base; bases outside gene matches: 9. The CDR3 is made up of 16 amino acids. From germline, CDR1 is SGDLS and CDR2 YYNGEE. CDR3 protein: CASSPRTSIGQETQYF. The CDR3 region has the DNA TGTGCCAGCAGCCCCAGGACTAGCATCGGCCAAGAGACCCAGTACTTC.

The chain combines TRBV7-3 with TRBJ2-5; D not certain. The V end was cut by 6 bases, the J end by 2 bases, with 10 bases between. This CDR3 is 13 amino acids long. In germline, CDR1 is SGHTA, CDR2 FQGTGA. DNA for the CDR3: TGTGCCAGCAGTAACTCGAGACAAGAGACCCAGTACTTC. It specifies CASSNSRQETQYF.

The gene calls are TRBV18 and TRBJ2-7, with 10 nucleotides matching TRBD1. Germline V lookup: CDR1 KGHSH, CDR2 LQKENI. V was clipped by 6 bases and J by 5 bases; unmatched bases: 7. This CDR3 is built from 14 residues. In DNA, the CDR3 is TGTGCCAGCTCCCCCGGGACAGGGGAGAACGAGCAGTACTTC. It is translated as CASSPGTGENEQYF.

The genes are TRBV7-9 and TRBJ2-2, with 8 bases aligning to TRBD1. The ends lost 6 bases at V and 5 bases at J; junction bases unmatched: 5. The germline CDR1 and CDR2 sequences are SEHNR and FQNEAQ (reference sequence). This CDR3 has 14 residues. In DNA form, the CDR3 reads TGTGCCAGCAGTCGGGACAGGCTTACCGGGGAGCTGTTTTTT. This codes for CASSRDRLTGELFF.

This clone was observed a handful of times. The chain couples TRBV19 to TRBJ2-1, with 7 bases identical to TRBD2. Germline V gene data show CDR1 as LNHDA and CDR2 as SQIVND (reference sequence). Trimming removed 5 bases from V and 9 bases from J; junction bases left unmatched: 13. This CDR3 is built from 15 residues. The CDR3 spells CASSSGLGSSTEQFF. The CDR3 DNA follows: TGTGCCAGTAGTTCTGGACTAGGGTCTTCTACTGAGCAGTTCTTC.

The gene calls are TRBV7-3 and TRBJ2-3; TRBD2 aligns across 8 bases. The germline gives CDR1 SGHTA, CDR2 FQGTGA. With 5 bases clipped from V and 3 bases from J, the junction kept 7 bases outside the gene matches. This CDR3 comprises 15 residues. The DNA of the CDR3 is TGTGCCAGCAGCGTGTCGACTAGCGTAACAGATACGCAGTATTTT. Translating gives CASSVSTSVTDTQYF.

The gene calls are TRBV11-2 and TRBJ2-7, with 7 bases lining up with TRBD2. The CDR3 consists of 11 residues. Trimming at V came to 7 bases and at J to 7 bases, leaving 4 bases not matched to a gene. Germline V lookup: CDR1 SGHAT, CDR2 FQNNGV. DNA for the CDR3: TGTGCCAGCACCTTCGGGGGGGAGCAGTACTTC. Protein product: CASTFGGEQYF.

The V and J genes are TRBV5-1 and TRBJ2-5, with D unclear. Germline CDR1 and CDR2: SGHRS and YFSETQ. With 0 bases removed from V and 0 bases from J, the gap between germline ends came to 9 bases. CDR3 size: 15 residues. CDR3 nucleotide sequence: TGCGCCAGCAGCTTGGCCGGTAGAGACCAAGAGACCCAGTACTTC. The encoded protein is CASSLAGRDQETQYF.

The CDR3 DNA is TGTGCCAGCTCGGGGCAACGAGAAGCTTTCTTT. It translates to CASSGQREAFF. This chain joins TRBV18 and TRBJ1-1; D is possibly TRBD1 (5 bases). V was clipped by 6 bases and J by 8 bases, with 10 bases between them. Germline V gene sequence: CDR1 KGHSH, CDR2 LQKENI. This CDR3 has 11 amino acids.

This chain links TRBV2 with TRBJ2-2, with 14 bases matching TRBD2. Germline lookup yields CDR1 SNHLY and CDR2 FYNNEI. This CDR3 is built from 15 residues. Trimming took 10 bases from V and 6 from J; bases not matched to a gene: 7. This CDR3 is CANSGLAGEAGELFF. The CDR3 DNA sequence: TGTGCCAACTCGGGACTAGCGGGAGAAGCCGGGGAGCTGTTTTTT.

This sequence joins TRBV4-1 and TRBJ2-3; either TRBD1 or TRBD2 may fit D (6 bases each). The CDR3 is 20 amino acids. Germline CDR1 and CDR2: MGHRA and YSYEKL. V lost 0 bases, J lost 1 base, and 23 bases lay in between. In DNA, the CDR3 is TGCGCCAGCAGCCAAGATCTAGGAGGAGGGGGTCGGGGAGGCACAGATACGCAGTATTTT. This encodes CASSQDLGGGGRGGTDTQYF.

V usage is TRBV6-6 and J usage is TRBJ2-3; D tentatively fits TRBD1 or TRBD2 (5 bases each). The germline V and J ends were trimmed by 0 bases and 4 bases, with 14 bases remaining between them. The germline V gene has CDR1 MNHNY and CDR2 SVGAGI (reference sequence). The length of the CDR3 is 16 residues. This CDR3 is CASSYSTLGTPDTQYF. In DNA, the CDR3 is TGTGCCAGCAGTTACTCTACCCTGGGGACCCCAGATACGCAGTATTTT.

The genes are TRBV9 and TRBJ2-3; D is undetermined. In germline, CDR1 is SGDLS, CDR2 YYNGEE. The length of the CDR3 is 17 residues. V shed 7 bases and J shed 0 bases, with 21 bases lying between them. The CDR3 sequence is CASSLVDVLTSTDTQYF. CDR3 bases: TGTGCCAGCTCCCTGGTGGACGTTCTTACTAGCACAGATACGCAGTATTTT.

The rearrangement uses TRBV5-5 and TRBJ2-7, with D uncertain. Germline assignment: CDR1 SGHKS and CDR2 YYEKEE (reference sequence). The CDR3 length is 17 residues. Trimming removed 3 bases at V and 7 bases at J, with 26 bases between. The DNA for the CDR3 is TGTGCCAGCAGCTCCCACCCATCGGGCAGTCTAGACTGGGAGCAGTACTTC. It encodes CASSSHPSGSLDWEQYF. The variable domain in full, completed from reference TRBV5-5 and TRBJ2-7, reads DAGVTQSPTHLIKTRGQQVTLRCSPISGHKSVSWYQQVLGQGPQFIFQYYEKEERGRGNFPDRFSARQFPNYSSELNVNALLLGDSALYLCASSSHPSGSLDWEQYFGPGTRLTVT.

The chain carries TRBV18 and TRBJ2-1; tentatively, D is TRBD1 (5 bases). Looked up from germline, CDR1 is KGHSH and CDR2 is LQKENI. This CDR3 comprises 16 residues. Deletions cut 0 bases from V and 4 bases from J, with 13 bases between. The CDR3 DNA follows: TGTGCCAGCTCACCACCGAGACAGACCCAGTACAATGAGCAGTTCTTC. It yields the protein CASSPPRQTQYNEQFF.

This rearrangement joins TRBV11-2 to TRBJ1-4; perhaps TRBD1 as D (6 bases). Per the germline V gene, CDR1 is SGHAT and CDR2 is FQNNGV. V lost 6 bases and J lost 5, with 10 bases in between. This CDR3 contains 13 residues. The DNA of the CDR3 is TGTGCCAGCAGTTCCGACAGGAATGAAAAACTGTTTTTT. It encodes CASSSDRNEKLFF.

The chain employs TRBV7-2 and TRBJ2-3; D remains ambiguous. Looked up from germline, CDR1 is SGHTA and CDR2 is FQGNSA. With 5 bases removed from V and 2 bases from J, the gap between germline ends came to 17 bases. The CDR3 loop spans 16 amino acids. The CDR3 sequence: CASSPGSPRHTDTQYF. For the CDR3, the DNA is TGTGCCAGCAGCCCCGGTTCCCCGCGGCACACAGATACGCAGTATTTT. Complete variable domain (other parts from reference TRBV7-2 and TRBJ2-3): GAGVSQSPSNKVTEKGKDVELRCDPISGHTALYWYRQSLGQGLEFLIYFQGNSAPDKSGLPSDRFSAERTGGSVSTLTIQRTQQEDSAVYLCASSPGSPRHTDTQYFGPGTRLTVL.

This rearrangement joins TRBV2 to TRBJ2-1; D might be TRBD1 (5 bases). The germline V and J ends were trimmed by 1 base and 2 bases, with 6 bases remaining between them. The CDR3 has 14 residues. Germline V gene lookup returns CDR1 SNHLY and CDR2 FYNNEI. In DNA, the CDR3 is TGTGCCAGCAGTGAAGTCAGGGCCTACAATGAGCAGTTCTTC. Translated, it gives CASSEVRAYNEQFF.